What follows are 21 T cell receptor beta chains derived from one specimen sequenced in a study of cytomegalovirus exposure and HLA in healthy donors. The PCR employed 60 Vbeta primers together with 13 Jbeta primers. This table comes from immunoSEQ multiplex PCR, and its TCRdb copy is limited to in-frame clones, with some not included. The table lists about 95,000 clones, about three quarters of them singletons, with around 16% in the top ten. Sequenced sample: PBMCs. All receptors derive from a woman aged 50 to 60 in good health and CMV-seropositive.

This chain links TRBV14 with TRBJ2-1, with 7 bases lining up with TRBD2. CDR3 length: 17 residues. Germline CDR1 is SGHDN and CDR2 is FVKESK. V trimming: 1 base; J trimming: 0 bases; junction bases outside the gene matches: 6. As DNA, the CDR3 is TGTGCCAGCAGCCAAGCGGCAGCGGGGAGCTCCTACAATGAGCAGTTCTTC. Translation: CASSQAAAGSSYNEQFF.

The chain joins TRBV28 to TRBJ2-7, with 8 positions matching TRBD1. V lost 6 bases and J lost 5; bases outside the gene matches: 12. Germline-derived CDR1 and CDR2 are MDHEN and SYDVKM. The CDR3 length is 15 residues. The CDR3 reads CASSPTDRGKNEQYF. DNA of the CDR3: TGTGCCAGCAGCCCTACCGACAGGGGTAAGAACGAGCAGTACTTC. Full variable domain (missing parts from reference TRBV28 and TRBJ2-7): DVKVTQSSRYLVKRTGEKVFLECVQDMDHENMFWYRQDPGLGLRLIYFSYDVKMKEKGDIPEGYSVSREKKERFSLILESASTNQTSMYLCASSPTDRGKNEQYFGPGTRLTVT.

The chain carries TRBV2 and TRBJ2-7; tentative D call: TRBD1 (5 bases). V was pared by 3 bases and J by 5 bases, with 17 bases between. The CDR3 length is 15 residues. Germline V gene data show CDR1 as SNHLY and CDR2 as FYNNEI. CDR3 protein: CASSEDWGRLNEQYF. CDR3 in DNA: TGTGCCAGCAGTGAGGATTGGGGCAGGCTGAACGAGCAGTACTTC.

This clone was seen only a few times. The gene calls are TRBV6-5 and TRBJ2-3; a weak D match, TRBD2 (6 bases). CDR3 length: 15 amino acids. From germline, CDR1 is MNHEY and CDR2 SVGAGI. Trimming stripped 6 bases from V and 6 bases from J, with 19 bases between. The CDR3 reads CASRNRGVGLDTQYF. The CDR3 DNA reads TGTGCCAGCAGAAACCGCGGGGTGGGTTTGGATACGCAGTATTTT.

This chain connects TRBV28 to TRBJ2-7; 9 bases match TRBD1. The ends lost 1 base at V and 2 bases at J; junction bases unmatched: 12. Germline CDR1 is MDHEN and CDR2 is SYDVKM. The CDR3 spans 18 residues. The CDR3 sequence is CASSLSPGQGSLTYEQYF. The CDR3 DNA is TGTGCCAGCAGTTTATCGCCGGGACAGGGATCCCTAACCTACGAGCAGTACTTC.

This clone occurred a few times. The chain uses TRBV18 and TRBJ2-7, with D possibly matching TRBD2 (6 bases). This CDR3 has 15 amino acids. V lost 4 bases, J lost 1 base, and 14 bases lay in between. Germline V gene lookup returns CDR1 KGHSH and CDR2 LQKENI. CDR3 sequence: CASSQGTGPSYEQYF. The CDR3 DNA follows: TGTGCCAGCTCACAAGGGACTGGCCCTTCCTACGAGCAGTACTTC.

The chain uses TRBV25-1 and TRBJ1-1; D gene unclear. V lost 5 bases and J 1 base, leaving 5 bases between the germline ends. The germline gives CDR1 MGHDK, CDR2 SYGVNS. The CDR3 contains 12 residues. CDR3 in DNA: TGTGCCAGCAGTCGACAGAACACTGAAGCTTTCTTT. Amino acids: CASSRQNTEAFF.

This chain joins TRBV19 and TRBJ2-2, with 14 bases lining up with TRBD2. The germline V gene has CDR1 LNHDA and CDR2 SQIVND (reference sequence). V shed 0 bases, J shed 7 bases, and the junction held 10 bases outside the gene matches. The CDR3 is made up of 19 amino acids. CDR3 residues: CASSIESPGLAGVGGELFF. Here the CDR3 DNA reads TGTGCCAGTAGTATAGAGAGCCCGGGACTAGCGGGAGTTGGCGGGGAGCTGTTTTTT. Full variable domain (rest looked up from reference TRBV19 and TRBJ2-2): DGGITQSPKYLFRKEGQNVTLSCEQNLNHDAMYWYRQDPGQGLRLIYYSQIVNDFQKGDIAEGYSVSREKKESFPLTVTSAQKNPTAFYLCASSIESPGLAGVGGELFFGEGSRLTVL.

V usage is TRBV6-1 and J usage is TRBJ1-6; D may be TRBD1 (5 bases). This CDR3 region has 12 residues. Trimming took 10 bases from V and 5 from J, leaving 9 bases between them. CDR1 and CDR2 from the germline V gene are MNHNS and SASEGT. The CDR3 reads CAIATDNSPLHF. The CDR3, as DNA: TGTGCCATTGCGACAGATAATTCACCCCTCCACTTT.

The genes are TRBV4-1 and TRBJ2-7; tentative D call: TRBD1 (5 bases). Germline V lookup: CDR1 MGHRA, CDR2 YSYEKL. With 0 bases removed from V and 2 bases from J, the gap between germline ends came to 11 bases. This CDR3 is built from 15 residues. The CDR3 loop is CASSQDRAGPYEQYF. In DNA form, the CDR3 reads TGCGCCAGCAGCCAAGATAGGGCAGGGCCCTACGAGCAGTACTTC.

The CDR3 here is CASSTGGYEQYF. CDR3 coding DNA: TGTGCCAGTAGTACAGGGGGCTACGAGCAGTACTTC. The gene calls are TRBV19 and TRBJ2-7; 7 bases are shared with TRBD1. This CDR3 comprises 12 residues. Per germline, CDR1 LNHDA and CDR2 SQIVND (reference sequence). V was clipped by 4 bases and J by 3 bases; unmatched bases: 0. The complete variable domain, with remaining parts taken from reference TRBV19 and TRBJ2-7, reads DGGITQSPKYLFRKEGQNVTLSCEQNLNHDAMYWYRQDPGQGLRLIYYSQIVNDFQKGDIAEGYSVSREKKESFPLTVTSAQKNPTAFYLCASSTGGYEQYFGPGTRLTVT.

J is TRBJ2-3 and V is TRBV29-1, with 7 bases aligning to TRBD2. The ends lost 6 bases at V and 4 bases at J; junction bases unmatched: 13. CDR3 length: 15 residues. The germline V gene has CDR1 SQVTM and CDR2 ANQGSEA. The chain's CDR3 is CSVQDLGGRADTQYF. CDR3 DNA: TGCAGCGTCCAGGATCTCGGCGGGAGAGCAGATACGCAGTATTTT.

V and J are TRBV15 and TRBJ2-1, with TRBD2 as a possible D gene (5 bases). The germline CDR1 and CDR2 sequences are LNHNV and YYDKDF (reference sequence). V was pared by 0 bases and J by 10 bases, with 7 bases between. The CDR3 is 12 amino acids. The CDR3 region has the DNA TGTGCCACCAGCAGAGACGGGAAGGAGCAGTTCTTC. Its protein product is CATSRDGKEQFF.

The rearrangement uses TRBV18 and TRBJ1-4; 11 bases are a match to TRBD1. Germline assignment: CDR1 KGHSH and CDR2 LQKENI. Germline trimming cut 5 bases from V and 10 bases from J; bases unmatched to any gene: 18. CDR3 length: 18 residues. The CDR3 reads CASSIRTGGLDGFGKLFF. CDR3 nucleotide sequence: TGTGCCAGCTCAATACGGACAGGGGGCCTCGATGGATTCGGAAAACTGTTTTTT.

The chain couples TRBV7-9 to TRBJ1-2; 10 bases line up with TRBD1. V trimming: 9 bases; J trimming: 6 bases; junction bases outside the gene matches: 7. Germline lookup yields CDR1 SEHNR and CDR2 FQNEAQ (reference sequence). The CDR3 has 13 residues. This CDR3 is CASTTGTGDGYTF. CDR3 DNA sequence: TGTGCCAGTACCACAGGGACAGGGGATGGCTACACCTTC.

This sequence joins TRBV10-1 and TRBJ2-1; 8 nucleotides line up with TRBD2. Looked up from germline, CDR1 is WNHNN and CDR2 is SYGVQD (reference sequence). Trimming removed 8 bases from V and 6 bases from J; junction bases left unmatched: 12. CDR3 length equals 15 residues. The CDR3 DNA sequence: TGCGCCAGCGGTCCAACCGGGACTAGACCCAATGAGCAGTTCTTC. This gives the protein CASGPTGTRPNEQFF.

V is TRBV19 and J is TRBJ2-1; D gene uncertain. V lost 4 bases, J lost 4 bases, and 5 bases lay in between. CDR1 LNHDA and CDR2 SQIVND come from the germline V gene (reference sequence). CDR3 size: 12 residues. The CDR3 loop reads CASSSYYNEQFF. The DNA of the CDR3 is TGTGCCAGTAGTAGTTATTACAATGAGCAGTTCTTC.

V gene TRBV30 combines with J gene TRBJ1-1; D unresolved. This CDR3 is 12 amino acids long. The germline V gene encodes CDR1 GTSNPN and CDR2 SVGIG (reference sequence). V lost 4 bases, J lost 6 bases, and 12 bases lay in between. The CDR3 protein is CAWTRRGPEAFF. As DNA, the CDR3 is TGTGCCTGGACCCGGCGGGGTCCTGAAGCTTTCTTT.

This clone was detected once. The J gene is TRBJ2-1, the V gene TRBV10-3; 7 bases align to TRBD1. CDR3 length: 14 amino acids. With V trimmed by 4 bases and J by 2 bases, 2 bases remained unmatched. Germline V gene lookup returns CDR1 ENHRY and CDR2 SYGVKD. As DNA, the CDR3 is TGTGCCATCAGTGGGGACAGAACCTACAATGAGCAGTTCTTC. This translates into CAISGDRTYNEQFF.

Turning to this clone: The identical CDR3 is also encoded by other nucleotide sequences in the sample. This chain uses TRBV28 with TRBJ2-5; TRBD1 matches 9 bases. V trimming: 5 bases; J trimming: 5 bases; junction bases outside the gene matches: 6. The CDR3 is 14 amino acids. CDR1 is MDHEN and CDR2 is SYDVKM in the germline V gene. CDR3: CASSTNRGRETQYF. The CDR3 bases are TGTGCCAGCAGTACCAACAGGGGGCGGGAGACCCAGTACTTC.

The chain is built from TRBV28 and TRBJ2-6; 7 nucleotides match TRBD1. The V segment lost 10 bases and the J segment 0 bases; nucleotides outside the gene matches: 9. CDR1 is MDHEN, CDR2 SYDVKM, per germline. The CDR3 spans 16 residues. CDR3 in DNA: TGTGCCACCAGGGGGACAGTGATCTCTGGGGCCAACGTCCTGACTTTC. It is translated as CATRGTVISGANVLTF.